These 6 T cell receptor beta chains originate from one sample sequenced in a study of cytomegalovirus exposure and HLA in healthy donors. Data came from immunoSEQ multiplex PCR; TCRdb stores just in-frame clones and leaves some out. Of about 44,000 clones listed, 93% were seen once; the top ten hold around 2.1%. Material for sequencing was PBMCs. These receptors were obtained from a woman in her late teens or twenties in good health and CMV-seronegative.

The chain is built from TRBV5-1 and TRBJ2-2; D unresolved. Trimming cost V 0 bases and J 1 base, with 10 bases left between them. The germline CDR1 and CDR2 sequences are SGHRS and YFSETQ. This CDR3 is 16 amino acids long. In DNA, the CDR3 is TGCGCCAGCAGCTTGGACCTGAGTGGGAACACCGGGGAGCTGTTTTTT. This gives the protein CASSLDLSGNTGELFF.

The gene calls are TRBV7-9 and TRBJ2-2; 9 bases align to TRBD1. This CDR3 has 15 residues. CDR1 and CDR2 (germline): SEHNR, FQNEAQ (reference sequence). The J segment lost 6 bases and the V segment lost 7 bases, leaving 9 bases of the junction unmatched. CDR3 nucleotide sequence: TGTGCCAGCAACCTAGGACAGGGGATGGCCGGGGAGCTGTTTTTT. Amino acid sequence: CASNLGQGMAGELFF. Full variable domain (rest looked up from reference TRBV7-9 and TRBJ2-2): DTGVSQNPRHKITKRGQNVTFRCDPISEHNRLYWYRQTLGQGPEFLTYFQNEAQLEKSRLLSDRFSAERPKGSFSTLEIQRTEQGDSAMYLCASNLGQGMAGELFFGEGSRLTVL.

The DNA of the CDR3 is TGTGCCAGCTCAACCGCGGGCGGAGTTAGGGATGGCTACACCTTC. This gives the protein CASSTAGGVRDGYTF. This chain uses TRBV18 with TRBJ1-2; D is undetermined. Trimming stripped 5 bases from V and 6 bases from J, with 19 bases between. The CDR3 consists of 15 residues. From germline, CDR1 is KGHSH and CDR2 LQKENI.

This chain joins TRBV19 and TRBJ2-1; 11 nucleotides align to TRBD2. Germline loops: CDR1 LNHDA, CDR2 SQIVND (reference sequence). After removal of 7 bases from V and 6 bases from J, the junction contained 8 bases not matched to a gene. This CDR3 contains 15 residues. The CDR3 DNA sequence: TGTGCCAGTAAGATCCTAGCGGGAGGTGCCAATGAGCAGTTCTTC. Translation: CASKILAGGANEQFF.

V usage is TRBV28 and J usage is TRBJ1-1; 10 bases fit TRBD1. With 6 bases clipped from V and 6 bases from J, the junction kept 7 bases outside the gene matches. This CDR3 is 14 amino acids long. CDR1 is MDHEN and CDR2 is SYDVKM in the germline V gene. The CDR3 here is CASSLNGQGAEAFF. CDR3 in DNA: TGTGCCAGCAGCCTAAATGGACAGGGGGCTGAAGCTTTCTTT.

This clone is a singleton in its sample. The rearrangement links TRBV27 to TRBJ1-5, with D tentatively TRBD1 (5 bases). Germline CDR1 is MNHEY and CDR2 is SMNVEV (reference sequence). CDR3 length equals 13 residues. The V and J ends lost 2 bases and 4 bases respectively, with 6 bases between them. Written as DNA, the CDR3 is TGTGCCAGCAGTTTAGACAGAAATCAGCCCCAGCATTTT. This sequence encodes CASSLDRNQPQHF.